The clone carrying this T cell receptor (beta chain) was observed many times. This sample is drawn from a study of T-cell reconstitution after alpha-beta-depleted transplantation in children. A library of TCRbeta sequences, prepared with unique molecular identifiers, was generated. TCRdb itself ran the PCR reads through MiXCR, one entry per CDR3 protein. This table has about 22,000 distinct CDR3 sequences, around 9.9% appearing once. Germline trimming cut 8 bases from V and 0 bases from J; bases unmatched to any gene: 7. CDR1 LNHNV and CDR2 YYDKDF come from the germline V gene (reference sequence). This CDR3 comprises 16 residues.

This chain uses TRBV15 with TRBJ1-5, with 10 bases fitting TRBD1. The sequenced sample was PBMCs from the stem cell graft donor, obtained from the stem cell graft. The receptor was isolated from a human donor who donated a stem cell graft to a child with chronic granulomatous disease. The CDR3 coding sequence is TGTGCCACCCGGACAGGGGGGGACTATAGCAATCAGCCCCAGCATTTT. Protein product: CATRTGGDYSNQPQHF.